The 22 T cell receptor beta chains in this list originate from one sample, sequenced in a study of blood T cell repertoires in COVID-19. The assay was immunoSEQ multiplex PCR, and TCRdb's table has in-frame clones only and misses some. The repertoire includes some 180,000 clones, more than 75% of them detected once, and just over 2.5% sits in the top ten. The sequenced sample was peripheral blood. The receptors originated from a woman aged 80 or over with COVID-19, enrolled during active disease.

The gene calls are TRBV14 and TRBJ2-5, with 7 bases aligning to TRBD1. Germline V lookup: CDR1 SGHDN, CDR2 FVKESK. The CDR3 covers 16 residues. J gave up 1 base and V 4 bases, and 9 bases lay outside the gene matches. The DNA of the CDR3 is TGTGCCAGCAGCCCCGGGGACAGAGGATTCCAAGAGACCCAGTACTTC. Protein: CASSPGDRGFQETQYF.

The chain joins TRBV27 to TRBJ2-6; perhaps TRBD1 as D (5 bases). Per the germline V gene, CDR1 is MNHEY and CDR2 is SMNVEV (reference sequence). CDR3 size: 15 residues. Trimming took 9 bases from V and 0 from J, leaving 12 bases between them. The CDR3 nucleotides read TGTGCCAGTCAGGGCCTAAGCTCTGGGGCCAACGTCCTGACTTTC. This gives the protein CASQGLSSGANVLTF. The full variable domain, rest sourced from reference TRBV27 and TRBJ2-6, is EAQVTQNPRYLITVTGKKLTVTCSQNMNHEYMSWYRQDPGLGLRQIYYSMNVEVTDKGDVPEGYKVSRKEKRNFPLILESPSPNQTSLYFCASQGLSSGANVLTFGAGSRLTVL.

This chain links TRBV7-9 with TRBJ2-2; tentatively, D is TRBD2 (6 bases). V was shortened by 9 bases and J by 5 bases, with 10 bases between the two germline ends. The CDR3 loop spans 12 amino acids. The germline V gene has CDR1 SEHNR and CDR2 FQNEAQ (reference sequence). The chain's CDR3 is CASEEGTGELFF. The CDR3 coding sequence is TGTGCCAGTGAGGAGGGGACCGGGGAGCTGTTTTTT.

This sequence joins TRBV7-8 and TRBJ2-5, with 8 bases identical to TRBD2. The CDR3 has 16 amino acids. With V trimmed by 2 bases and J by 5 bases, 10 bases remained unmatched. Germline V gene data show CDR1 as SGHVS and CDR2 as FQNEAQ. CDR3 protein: CASSLRLAPRGETQYF. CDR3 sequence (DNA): TGTGCCAGCAGCTTAAGACTAGCGCCCCGGGGGGAGACCCAGTACTTC.

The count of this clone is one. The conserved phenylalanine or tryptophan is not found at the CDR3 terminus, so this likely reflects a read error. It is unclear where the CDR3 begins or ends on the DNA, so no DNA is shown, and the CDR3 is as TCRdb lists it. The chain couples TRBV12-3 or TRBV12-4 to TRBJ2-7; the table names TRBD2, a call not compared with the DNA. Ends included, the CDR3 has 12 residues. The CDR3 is CASSLAPGLAVY.

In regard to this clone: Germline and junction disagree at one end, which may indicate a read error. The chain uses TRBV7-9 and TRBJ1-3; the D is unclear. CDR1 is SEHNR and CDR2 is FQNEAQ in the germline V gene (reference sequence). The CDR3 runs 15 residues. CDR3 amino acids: CACRVDPDSGNTIYF. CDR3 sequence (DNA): TGTGCCTGCAGAGTCGACCCTGACTCCGGAAACACCATATATTTT.

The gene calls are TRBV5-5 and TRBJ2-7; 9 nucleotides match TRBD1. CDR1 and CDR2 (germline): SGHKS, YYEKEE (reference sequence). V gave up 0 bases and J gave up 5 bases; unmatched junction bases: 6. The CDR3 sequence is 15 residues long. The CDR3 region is CASSLVGQGYHEQYF. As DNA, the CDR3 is TGTGCCAGCAGCTTGGTTGGACAGGGGTATCACGAGCAGTACTTC.

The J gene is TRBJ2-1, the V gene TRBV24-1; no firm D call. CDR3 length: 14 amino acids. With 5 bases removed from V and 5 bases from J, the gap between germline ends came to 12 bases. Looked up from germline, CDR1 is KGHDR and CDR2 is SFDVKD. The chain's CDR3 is CATSALGQDNEQFF. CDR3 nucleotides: TGTGCCACCAGTGCGTTAGGTCAGGACAATGAGCAGTTCTTC.

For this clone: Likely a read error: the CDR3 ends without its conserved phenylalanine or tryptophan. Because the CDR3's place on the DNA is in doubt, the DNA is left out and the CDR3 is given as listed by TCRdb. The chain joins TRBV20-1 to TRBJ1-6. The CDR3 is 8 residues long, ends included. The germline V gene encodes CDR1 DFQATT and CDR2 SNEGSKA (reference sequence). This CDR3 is CSANEGSC.

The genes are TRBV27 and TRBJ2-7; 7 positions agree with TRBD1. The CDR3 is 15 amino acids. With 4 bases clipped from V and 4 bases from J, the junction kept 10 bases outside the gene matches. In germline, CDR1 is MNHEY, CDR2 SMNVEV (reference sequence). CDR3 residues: CASSSSALDRYEQYF. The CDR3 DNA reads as TGTGCCAGCAGTTCCTCAGCCCTGGACAGGTACGAGCAGTACTTC.

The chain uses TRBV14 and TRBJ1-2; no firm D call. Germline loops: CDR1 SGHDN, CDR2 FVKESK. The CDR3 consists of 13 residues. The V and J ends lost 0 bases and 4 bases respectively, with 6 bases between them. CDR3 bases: TGTGCCAGCAGCCAAGACGTATTCTATGGCTACACCTTC. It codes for CASSQDVFYGYTF. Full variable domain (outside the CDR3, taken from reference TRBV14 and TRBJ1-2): EAGVTQFPSHSVIEKGQTVTLRCDPISGHDNLYWYRRVMGKEIKFLLHFVKESKQDESGMPNNRFLAERTGGTYSTLKVQPAELEDSGVYFCASSQDVFYGYTFGSGTRLTVV.

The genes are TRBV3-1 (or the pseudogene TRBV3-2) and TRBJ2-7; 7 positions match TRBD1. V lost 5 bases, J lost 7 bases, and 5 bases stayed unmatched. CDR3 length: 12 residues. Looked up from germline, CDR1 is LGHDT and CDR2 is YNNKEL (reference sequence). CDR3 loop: CASSFRGQEQYF. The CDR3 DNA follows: TGTGCCAGCAGCTTTAGGGGGCAAGAGCAGTACTTC.

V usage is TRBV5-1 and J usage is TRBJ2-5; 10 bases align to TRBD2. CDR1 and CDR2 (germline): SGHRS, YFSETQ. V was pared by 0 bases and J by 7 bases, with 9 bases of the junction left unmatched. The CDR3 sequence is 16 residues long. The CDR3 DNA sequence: TGCGCCAGCAGCTTGGGGAGCGGGAGGGCCGTCGGGACCCAGTACTTC. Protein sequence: CASSLGSGRAVGTQYF.

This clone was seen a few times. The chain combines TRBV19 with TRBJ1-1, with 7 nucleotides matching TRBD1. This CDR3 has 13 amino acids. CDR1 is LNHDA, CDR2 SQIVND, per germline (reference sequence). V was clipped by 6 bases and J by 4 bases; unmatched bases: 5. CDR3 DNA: TGTGCCAGTAGGAGTCAGGGGGGCACTGAAGCTTTCTTT. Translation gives CASRSQGGTEAFF. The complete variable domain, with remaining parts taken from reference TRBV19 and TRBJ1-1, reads DGGITQSPKYLFRKEGQNVTLSCEQNLNHDAMYWYRQDPGQGLRLIYYSQIVNDFQKGDIAEGYSVSREKKESFPLTVTSAQKNPTAFYLCASRSQGGTEAFFGQGTRLTVV.

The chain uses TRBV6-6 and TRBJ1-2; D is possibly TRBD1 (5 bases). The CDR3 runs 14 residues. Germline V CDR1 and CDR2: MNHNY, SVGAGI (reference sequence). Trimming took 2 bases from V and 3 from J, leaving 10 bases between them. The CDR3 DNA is TGTGCCAGCAGTTACGTCGGAGGGGACTATGGCTACACCTTC. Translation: CASSYVGGDYGYTF.

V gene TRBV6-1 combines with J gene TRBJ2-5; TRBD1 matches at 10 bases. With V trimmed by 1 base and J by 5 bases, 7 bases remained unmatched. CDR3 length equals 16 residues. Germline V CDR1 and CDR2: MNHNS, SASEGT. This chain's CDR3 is CASSEVQGQGWETQYF. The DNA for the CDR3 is TGTGCCAGCAGTGAAGTGCAGGGACAGGGGTGGGAGACCCAGTACTTC.

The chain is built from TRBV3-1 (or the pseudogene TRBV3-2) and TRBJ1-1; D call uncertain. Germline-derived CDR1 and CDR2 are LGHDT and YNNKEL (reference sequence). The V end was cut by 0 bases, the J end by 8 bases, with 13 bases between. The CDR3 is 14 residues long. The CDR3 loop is CASSQEAAPSEAFF. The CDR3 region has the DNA TGTGCCAGCAGCCAAGAGGCGGCTCCGTCCGAAGCTTTCTTT.

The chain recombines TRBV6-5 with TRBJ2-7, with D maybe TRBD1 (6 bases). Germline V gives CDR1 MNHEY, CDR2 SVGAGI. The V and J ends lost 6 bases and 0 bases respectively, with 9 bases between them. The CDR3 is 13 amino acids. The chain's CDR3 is CASRQGSSYEQYF. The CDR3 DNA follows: TGTGCCAGCAGGCAGGGGAGCTCCTACGAGCAGTACTTC.

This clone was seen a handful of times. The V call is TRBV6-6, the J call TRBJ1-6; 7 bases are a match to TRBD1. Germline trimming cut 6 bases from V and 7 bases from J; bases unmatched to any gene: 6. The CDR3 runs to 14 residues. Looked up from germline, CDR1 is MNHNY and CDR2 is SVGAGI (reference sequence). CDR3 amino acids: CASSPTGLNSPLHF. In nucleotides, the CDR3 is TGTGCCAGCAGCCCGACAGGGTTAAATTCACCCCTCCACTTT.

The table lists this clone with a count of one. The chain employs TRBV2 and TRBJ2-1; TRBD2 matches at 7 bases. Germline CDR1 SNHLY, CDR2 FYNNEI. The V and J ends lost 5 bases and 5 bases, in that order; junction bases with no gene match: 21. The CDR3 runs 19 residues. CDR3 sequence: CASSKPSLGRRERDNEQFF. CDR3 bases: TGTGCCAGCAGTAAACCATCGTTGGGTCGGCGGGAGAGGGACAATGAGCAGTTCTTC.

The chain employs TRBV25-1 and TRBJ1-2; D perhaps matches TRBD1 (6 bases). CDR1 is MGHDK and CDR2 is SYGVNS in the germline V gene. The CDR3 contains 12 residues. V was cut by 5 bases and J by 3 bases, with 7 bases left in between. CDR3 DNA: TGTGCCAGCAGTAACAGGGACTATGGCTACACCTTC. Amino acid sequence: CASSNRDYGYTF.

The CDR3 is CASSSQGALSYNEQFF. The CDR3, as DNA: TGCGCCAGCAGCTCACAGGGGGCCCTCTCCTACAATGAGCAGTTCTTC. The genes are TRBV5-1 and TRBJ2-1; 9 bases match TRBD1. This CDR3 comprises 16 residues. Germline assignment: CDR1 SGHRS and CDR2 YFSETQ. V was clipped by 3 bases and J by 0 bases; unmatched bases: 4.